This TCR beta chain derives from a study of T-cell memory formation after mild COVID-19. As to this clonotype: What it recognizes is unknown.

Trimming cost V 4 bases and J 7 bases, with 9 bases left between them. CDR3 length: 12 residues. Germline assignment: CDR1 SGHDN and CDR2 FVKESK. Study results and limitations: Among clones contracting day 15 to 85, CD4/CD8 was balanced, whereas later expanders leaned CD4+. Prior to infection, memory already included some responding clones, suggesting cross-reactive memory joined.

MiXCR, applied by TCRdb to the 5' RACE reads, yields one record per CDR3 protein. The sample records 120,000 to 150,000 distinct CDR3 sequences, about 5.5% being singletons. Source material: PBMCs or a T cell subset sorted from them (not recorded which). The chain has TRBV14 and TRBJ2-3; D unresolved. This TCR was recovered from an adult woman who had mild COVID-19 (a few samples of this study predate the infection). Cell type and time point are not known. As DNA, the CDR3 is TGTGCCAGCAGCCCCCAGTCGAATACGCAGTATTTT. This codes for CASSPQSNTQYF.